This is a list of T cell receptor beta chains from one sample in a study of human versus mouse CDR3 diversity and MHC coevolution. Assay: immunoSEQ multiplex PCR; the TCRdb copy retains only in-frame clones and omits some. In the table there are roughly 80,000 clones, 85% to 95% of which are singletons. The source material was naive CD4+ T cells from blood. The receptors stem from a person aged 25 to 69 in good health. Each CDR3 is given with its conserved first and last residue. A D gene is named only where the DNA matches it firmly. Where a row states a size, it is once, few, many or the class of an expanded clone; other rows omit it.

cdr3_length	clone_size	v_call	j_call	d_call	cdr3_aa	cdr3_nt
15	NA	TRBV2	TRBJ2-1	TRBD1	CASSRGQGIYNEQFF	TGTGCCAGCAGCCGGGGACAGGGGATCTACAATGAGCAGTTCTTC
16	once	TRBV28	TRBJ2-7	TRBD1	CASSWPGQGARNEQYF	TGTGCCAGCAGTTGGCCGGGACAGGGGGCGCGGAACGAGCAGTACTTC
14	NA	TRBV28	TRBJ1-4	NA	CASSLWESQGELFF	TGTGCCAGCAGTTTATGGGAATCCCAAGGGGAACTGTTTTTT
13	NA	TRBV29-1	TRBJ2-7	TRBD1	CSVRTGGAYEQYF	TGCAGCGTTCGGACAGGTGGGGCATACGAGCAGTACTTC
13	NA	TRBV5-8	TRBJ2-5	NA	CASSSGLKETQYF	TGTGCCAGCAGCTCTGGACTTAAAGAGACCCAGTACTTC
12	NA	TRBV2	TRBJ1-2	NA	CAAPEGTRGYTF	TGTGCCGCCCCAGAGGGAACGCGTGGCTACACCTTC
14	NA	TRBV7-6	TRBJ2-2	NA	CASSFQASAGELFF	TGTGCCAGCAGCTTCCAGGCTTCGGCCGGGGAGCTGTTTTTT
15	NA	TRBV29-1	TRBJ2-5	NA	CSVEKRVSVGETQYF	TGCAGCGTTGAGAAACGGGTTAGTGTAGGAGAGACCCAGTACTTC
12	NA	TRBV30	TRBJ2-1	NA	CAWSPILNEQFF	TGTGCCTGGAGTCCTATACTTAATGAGCAGTTCTTC
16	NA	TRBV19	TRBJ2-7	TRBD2	CARKGVAGSPIYEQYF	TGTGCCCGAAAGGGGGTAGCGGGAAGTCCTATCTACGAGCAGTACTTC
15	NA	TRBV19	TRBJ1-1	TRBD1	CASSMFGQGATEAFF	TGTGCCAGTAGTATGTTTGGGCAGGGGGCTACTGAAGCTTTCTTT
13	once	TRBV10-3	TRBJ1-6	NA	CAISEMGYSPLHF	TGTGCCATCAGTGAGATGGGCTACTCACCCCTCCACTTT
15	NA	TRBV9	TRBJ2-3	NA	CASSVTSYLTDTQYF	TGTGCCAGCAGCGTGACTAGTTACCTCACAGATACGCAGTATTTT
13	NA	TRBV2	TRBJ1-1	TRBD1	CASIGQGRTEAFF	TGTGCCAGCATCGGACAGGGGCGGACTGAAGCTTTCTTT
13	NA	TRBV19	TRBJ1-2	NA	CASRKDKDYGYTF	TGTGCCAGTAGAAAGGACAAGGACTATGGCTACACCTTC
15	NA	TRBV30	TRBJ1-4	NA	CAWSVRGARSEKLFF	TGTGCCTGGAGTGTACGGGGGGCGAGAAGTGAAAAACTGTTTTTT
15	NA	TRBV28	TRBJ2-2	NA	CASSFGGASSGELFF	TGTGCCAGCAGTTTCGGCGGGGCCTCCTCCGGGGAGCTGTTTTTT
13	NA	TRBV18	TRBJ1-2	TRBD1	CASSPTGGDALTF	TGTGCCAGCTCACCGACAGGGGGCGACGCTCTCACCTTC
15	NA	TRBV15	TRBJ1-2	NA	CATSRDPGANYGYTF	TGTGCCACCAGCAGAGACCCGGGAGCTAACTATGGCTACACCTTC
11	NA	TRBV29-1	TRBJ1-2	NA	CSVPGSYGYTF	TGCAGCGTTCCCGGGTCCTATGGCTACACCTTC
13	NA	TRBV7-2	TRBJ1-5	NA	CASSLGGELPQHF	TGTGCCAGCAGCTTAGGGGGGGAGTTGCCCCAGCATTTT
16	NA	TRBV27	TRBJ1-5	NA	CASSASPGGGNQPQHF	TGTGCCAGCAGTGCCTCCCCGGGGGGCGGCAATCAGCCCCAGCATTTT
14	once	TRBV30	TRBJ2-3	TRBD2	CARRLAGGPDTQYF	TGTGCCCGAAGACTAGCGGGAGGGCCGGATACGCAGTATTTT
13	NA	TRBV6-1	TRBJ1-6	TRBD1	CASSTGAGSPLHF	TGTGCCAGCAGTACAGGGGCAGGTTCACCCCTCCACTTT
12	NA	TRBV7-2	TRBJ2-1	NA	CASSLQGGEQFF	TGTGCCAGCAGCTTACAAGGAGGTGAGCAGTTCTTC
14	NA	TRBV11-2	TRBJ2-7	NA	CASSPLAPPFEQYF	TGTGCCAGCAGCCCCCTAGCCCCTCCCTTCGAGCAGTACTTC
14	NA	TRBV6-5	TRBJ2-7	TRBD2	CASRGLAGVYEQYF	TGTGCCAGCAGGGGACTAGCGGGGGTCTACGAGCAGTACTTC
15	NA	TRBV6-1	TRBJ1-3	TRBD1	CASSEGAGGRNTIYF	TGTGCCAGCAGTGAAGGGGCAGGGGGGCGAAACACCATATATTTT
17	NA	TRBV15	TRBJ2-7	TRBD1	CATSRDRPGQGSYEQYF	TGTGCCACCAGCAGAGATCGTCCGGGACAGGGCTCCTACGAGCAGTACTTC
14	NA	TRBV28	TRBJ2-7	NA	CASSLDGRGYEQYF	TGTGCCAGCAGTCTAGACGGCAGGGGATACGAGCAGTACTTC
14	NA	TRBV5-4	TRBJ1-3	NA	CASSSGGSGNTIYF	TGTGCCAGCAGCTCCGGGGGATCTGGAAACACCATATATTTT
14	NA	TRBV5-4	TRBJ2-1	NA	CASSRTGNYNEQFF	TGTGCCAGCAGCCGCACAGGGAATTACAATGAGCAGTTCTTC
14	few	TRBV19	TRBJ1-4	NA	CASSRGERSEKLFF	TGTGCCAGTAGCAGGGGCGAAAGGTCGGAAAAACTGTTTTTT
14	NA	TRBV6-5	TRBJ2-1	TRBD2	CASSYGLAANEQFF	TGTGCCAGCAGTTACGGACTAGCGGCCAATGAGCAGTTCTTC
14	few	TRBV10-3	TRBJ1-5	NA	CAISEDRINQPQHF	TGTGCCATCAGTGAAGACAGGATCAATCAGCCCCAGCATTTT
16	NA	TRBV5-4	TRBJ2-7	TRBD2	CASSSGLASYTYEQYF	TGTGCCAGCAGCTCCGGACTAGCGAGTTATACCTACGAGCAGTACTTC
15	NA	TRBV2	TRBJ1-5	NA	CASSEALRGNQPQHF	TGTGCCAGCAGTGAAGCGCTTCGAGGGAATCAGCCCCAGCATTTT
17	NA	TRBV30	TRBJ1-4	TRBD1	CAWSPRTGGQVNEKLFF	TGTGCCTGGAGTCCCCGGACAGGGGGGCAGGTTAATGAAAAACTGTTTTTT
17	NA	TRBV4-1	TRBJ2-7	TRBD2	CASSPPLGKRGVYEQYF	TGCGCCAGCAGCCCCCCACTTGGGAAGCGGGGGGTCTACGAGCAGTACTTC
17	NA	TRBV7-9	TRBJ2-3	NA	CASSLGTTGQLTDTQYF	TGTGCCAGCAGCCTCGGCACGACGGGACAACTCACAGATACGCAGTATTTT
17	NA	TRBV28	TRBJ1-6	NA	CASSLPVGPQGNSPLHF	TGTGCCAGCAGTTTACCGGTTGGTCCCCAGGGTAATTCACCCCTCCACTTT
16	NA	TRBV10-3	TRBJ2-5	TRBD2	CAIRYGLAGGQETQYF	TGTGCCATCAGATACGGACTAGCGGGAGGACAAGAGACCCAGTACTTC
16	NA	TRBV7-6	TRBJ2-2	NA	CASSLGGGALAGELFF	TGTGCCAGCAGCTTAGGAGGGGGAGCGCTGGCCGGGGAGCTGTTTTTT
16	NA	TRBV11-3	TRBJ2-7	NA	CASSLVGHRAHYEQYF	TGTGCCAGCAGCTTAGTTGGCCACAGGGCACACTACGAGCAGTACTTC
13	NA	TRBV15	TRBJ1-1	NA	CATSRDRGAEAFF	TGTGCCACCAGCAGAGATCGGGGGGCTGAAGCTTTCTTT
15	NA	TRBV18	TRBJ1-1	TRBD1	CASSGDRAYNTEAFF	TGTGCCAGCTCAGGTGACAGGGCTTATAACACTGAAGCTTTCTTT
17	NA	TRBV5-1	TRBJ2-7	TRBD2	CASSLPGTSGRQYEQYF	TGCGCCAGCAGCTTGCCTGGGACTAGCGGGAGGCAATACGAGCAGTACTTC
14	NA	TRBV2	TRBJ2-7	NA	CASSEGRGRGEQYF	TGTGCCAGCAGTGAAGGCAGGGGTCGTGGCGAGCAGTACTTC
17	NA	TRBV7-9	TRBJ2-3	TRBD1	CASTHLGGQAYTDTQYF	TGTGCCAGCACCCATTTAGGGGGACAGGCTTACACAGATACGCAGTATTTT
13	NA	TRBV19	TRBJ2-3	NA	CAIGGEVGDTQYF	TGTGCCATTGGGGGCGAGGTAGGAGATACGCAGTATTTT